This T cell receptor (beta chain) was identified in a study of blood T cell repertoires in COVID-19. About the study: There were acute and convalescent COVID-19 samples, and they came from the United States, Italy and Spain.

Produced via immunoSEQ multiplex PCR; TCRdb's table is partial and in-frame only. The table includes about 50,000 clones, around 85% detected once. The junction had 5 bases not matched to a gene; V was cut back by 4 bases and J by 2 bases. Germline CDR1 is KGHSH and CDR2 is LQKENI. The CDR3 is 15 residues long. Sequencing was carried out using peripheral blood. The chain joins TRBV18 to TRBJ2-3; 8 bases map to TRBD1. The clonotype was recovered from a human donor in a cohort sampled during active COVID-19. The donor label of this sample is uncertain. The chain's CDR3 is CASSLRTGPTDTQYF. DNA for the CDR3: TGTGCCAGCTCACTCAGGACAGGGCCCACAGATACGCAGTATTTT.